This TCR beta chain appears in the sequencing data of a study of shared clonotypes between healthy human individuals. Once extracted for a subset, genomic DNA was divided evenly among several immunoSEQ plates. Produced via immunoSEQ multiplex PCR; TCRdb's table is partial and in-frame only. This table holds hundreds of thousands of clones, 95% to 97% found once. This clone has just one count. Its cognate antigen is unknown. Naive CD8 isolation took CD45RO-negative cells positively selected for CCR7 and excluded terminally differentiated effector memory CD45RA+ cells. Overall study findings and caveats: The study found 4.5% to 5% of naive CD4 clonotypes shared across four donors. Rarefaction analysis demonstrated incomplete sorted-subset sequencing notwithstanding large depth.

The CDR3 totals 12 residues. The V and J ends lost 1 base and 7 bases respectively, with 9 bases between them. The germline V gene has CDR1 SGDLS and CDR2 YYNGEE. Sequenced input: naive CD8+ T cells sorted from blood. The TCR originated in a woman younger than 45 in good health. V usage is TRBV9 and J usage is TRBJ2-7; D gene ambiguous. DNA for the CDR3: TGTGCCAGCAGCGTAAACGGAGTTGAGCAGTACTTC. As protein: CASSVNGVEQYF. Together with reference TRBV9 and TRBJ2-7, the CDR3 gives the full variable domain: DSGVTQTPKHLITATGQRVTLRCSPRSGDLSVYWYQQSLDQGLQFLIQYYNGEERAKGNILERFSAQQFPDLHSELNLSSLELGDSALYFCASSVNGVEQYFGPGTRLTVT.